This T cell receptor beta chain was captured in a study of T-cell reconstitution after alpha-beta-depleted transplantation in children. Findings and caveats of the study: Several hundred rapidly expanded clones from non-depleted graft cells reportedly supplied alpha-beta T cells about two months post-transplant. Newly made T cells mostly supplied T-cell counts and diversity one year after transplant. For some patients, TCRbeta diversity was high at day 60 because of recipient T cells and thymic progenitors that survived.

This clonotype was counted many times. Its matching antigen is unknown. As it was prepared, the TCRbeta library received unique molecular identifiers. TCRdb processed the PCR reads anew with MiXCR; each CDR3 protein has one entry. The sample has 140,000 or so distinct CDR3 sequences, 8% to 10% seen once; the top ten hold 15% to 20%. The CDR3 has 15 residues. V lost 2 bases, J lost 6 bases, and 8 bases stayed unmatched. The germline V gene has CDR1 MNHEY and CDR2 SVGAGI. Material: PBMCs, mostly from graft donor cells, obtained 180 days after TCRalphabeta/CD19-depleted stem cell transplant. The receptor's source is a female patient between 2 and 15 years old who had a stem cell transplant for congenital amegakaryocytic thrombocytopenia, so the T cells may come from the graft donor. The chain employs TRBV6-5 and TRBJ1-2; 8 bases line up with TRBD1. CDR3 bases: TGTGCCAGCAGTTACGATCACAGGGGGGCGAATGGCTACACCTTC. Amino acid sequence: CASSYDHRGANGYTF.